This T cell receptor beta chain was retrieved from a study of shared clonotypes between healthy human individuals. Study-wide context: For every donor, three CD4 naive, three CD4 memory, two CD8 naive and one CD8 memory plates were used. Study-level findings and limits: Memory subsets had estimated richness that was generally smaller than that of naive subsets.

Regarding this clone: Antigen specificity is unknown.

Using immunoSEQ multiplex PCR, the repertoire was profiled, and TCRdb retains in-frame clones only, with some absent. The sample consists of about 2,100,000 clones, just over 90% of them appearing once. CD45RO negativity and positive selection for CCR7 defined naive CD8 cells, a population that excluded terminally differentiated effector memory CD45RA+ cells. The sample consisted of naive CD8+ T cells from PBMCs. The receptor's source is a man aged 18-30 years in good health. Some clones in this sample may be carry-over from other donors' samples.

This CDR3 reads CASSPLAGDAPTQYF. The CDR3 nucleotides are TGTGCCAGCAGCCCACTAGCGGGAGATGCCCCTACGCAGTATTTT. The rearrangement joins TRBV7-9 to TRBJ2-3; 11 positions match TRBD2. This CDR3 is 15 amino acids long. Per germline, CDR1 SEHNR and CDR2 FQNEAQ (reference sequence). V lost 5 bases, J lost 8 bases, and 9 bases stayed unmatched. Supplemented by reference TRBV7-9 and TRBJ2-3, the full variable domain reads DTGVSQNPRHKITKRGQNVTFRCDPISEHNRLYWYRQTLGQGPEFLTYFQNEAQLEKSRLLSDRFSAERPKGSFSTLEIQRTEQGDSAMYLCASSPLAGDAPTQYFGPGTRLTVL.